This passage covers 2 T cell receptor beta chains from one sample sequenced in a study of neoadjuvant anti-PD-1 for oral cavity cancer. Assay: immunoSEQ multiplex PCR; the TCRdb copy retains only in-frame clones and omits some. The sample records fewer than 35,000 clones, just under 90% being singletons. The starting material was PBMCs, obtained before nivolumab (anti-PD-1) treatment. These receptors were taken from a person aged 40 to 85 with oral cavity squamous cell carcinoma.

This clone came up a few times. The chain couples TRBV20-1 to TRBJ2-7, with D perhaps TRBD1 (5 bases). V lost 0 bases and J 6 bases, leaving 6 bases between the germline ends. CDR1 DFQATT and CDR2 SNEGSKA come from the germline V gene (reference sequence). This CDR3 has 11 residues. The CDR3 here is CSAREQVEQYF. CDR3 DNA: TGCAGTGCTAGAGAACAGGTCGAGCAGTACTTC.

The V gene is TRBV9, the J gene TRBJ2-7, with 8 bases aligning to TRBD1. Looked up from germline, CDR1 is SGDLS and CDR2 is YYNGEE. The V and J ends lost 2 bases and 3 bases, in that order; junction bases with no gene match: 4. The CDR3 has 14 residues. The CDR3, as DNA: TGTGCCAGCAGCGTCGCAGGGGGCAACTACGAGCAGTACTTC. Its protein product is CASSVAGGNYEQYF.